These 13 T cell receptor beta chains were all obtained from the same sample, sequenced in a study of blood T cell repertoires in COVID-19. TCRdb's table, derived via immunoSEQ multiplex PCR, lists solely in-frame clones and lacks some. The data contain 200,000 to 250,000 clones, about 87% of them seen just once; the ten biggest clones take up 1.5% to 2%. The sample comprised peripheral blood. Receptors originate from a man between 65 and 80 years old with acute or convalescent COVID-19.

This rearrangement joins TRBV11-3 to TRBJ2-5; 9 nucleotides match TRBD1. Germline loops: CDR1 SGHNT, CDR2 YENEEA. The CDR3 contains 17 residues. J lost 0 bases, V lost 5 bases, and 10 bases had no gene match. The CDR3 is CASSPGTGRPHQETQYF. Here the CDR3 DNA reads TGTGCCAGCAGCCCCGGGACAGGGAGACCTCACCAAGAGACCCAGTACTTC. The full variable domain, its missing parts supplied by reference TRBV11-3 and TRBJ2-5, is EAGVVQSPRYKIIEKKQPVAFWCNPISGHNTLYWYLQNLGQGPELLIRYENEEAVDDSQLPKDRFSAERLKGVDSTLKIQPAELGDSAVYLCASSPGTGRPHQETQYFGPGTRLLVL.

The rearrangement uses TRBV27 and TRBJ2-1; 8 bases match TRBD1. Per the germline V gene, CDR1 is MNHEY and CDR2 is SMNVEV (reference sequence). The CDR3 spans 15 residues. Unmatched junction bases numbered 9, after V lost 2 bases and J lost 9 bases. The CDR3 DNA reads TGTGCCAGCAGTTTAGTGACAGGGGCTAGAAGTGAGCAGTTCTTC. This gives the protein CASSLVTGARSEQFF.

This clone was recorded once. The chain combines TRBV6-5 with TRBJ2-1; 10 positions agree with TRBD2. CDR3 length: 15 amino acids. Germline lookup yields CDR1 MNHEY and CDR2 SVGAGI. The V gene end was trimmed by 5 bases and the J gene end by 6 bases; junction bases not matched to a gene: 7. DNA for the CDR3: TGTGCCAGCAGTACCCTAGCGGGAGCAGGCAATGAGCAGTTCTTC. It codes for CASSTLAGAGNEQFF.

This chain links TRBV29-1 with TRBJ1-1; D is ambiguous. This CDR3 contains 11 residues. From germline, CDR1 is SQVTM and CDR2 ANQGSEA. The germline V and J ends were trimmed by 5 bases and 3 bases, with 7 bases remaining between them. The CDR3 spells CSVHGDTEAFF. The CDR3 DNA reads as TGCAGCGTTCACGGGGACACTGAAGCTTTCTTT.

The chain has TRBV3-1 (or the pseudogene TRBV3-2) and TRBJ1-1; D is unresolved. V lost 4 bases and J lost 2, with 8 bases in between. The CDR3 length is 13 residues. Germline values: CDR1 LGHDT, CDR2 YNNKEL (reference sequence). The DNA for the CDR3 is TGTGCCAGCAGCCCCGGAGTTAACACTGAAGCTTTCTTT. Its translation is CASSPGVNTEAFF.

A remark on this clone: This sample includes further DNA sequences coding for the same CDR3. V gene TRBV5-1 combines with J gene TRBJ1-5; 8 nucleotides align to TRBD1. Germline V gene sequence: CDR1 SGHRS, CDR2 YFSETQ. J gave up 7 bases and V 0 bases, and 6 bases lay outside the gene matches. The CDR3 consists of 15 residues. The CDR3 DNA sequence: TGCGCCAGCAGCTTGGACACAGGGGGAGGCCAGCCCCAGCATTTT. It is translated as CASSLDTGGGQPQHF. Together with reference TRBV5-1 and TRBJ1-5, the CDR3 gives the full variable domain: KAGVTQTPRYLIKTRGQQVTLSCSPISGHRSVSWYQQTPGQGLQFLFEYFSETQRNKGNFPGRFSGRQFSNSRSEMNVSTLELGDSALYLCASSLDTGGGQPQHFGDGTRLSIL.

The CDR3, as DNA: TGTGCCAGCAGCGTAGCGAGCGGGGATTACAATGAGCAGTTCTTC. As protein: CASSVASGDYNEQFF. This chain connects TRBV9 to TRBJ2-1; 7 nucleotides match TRBD2. Trimming removed 0 bases from V and 4 bases from J; junction bases left unmatched: 4. CDR3 size: 15 residues. The germline gives CDR1 SGDLS, CDR2 YYNGEE.

The rearrangement links TRBV5-4 to TRBJ2-3; D uncertain. Germline V CDR1 and CDR2: SGHNT, YYREEE (reference sequence). The germline V and J ends were trimmed by 3 bases and 4 bases, with 15 bases remaining between them. This CDR3 spans 15 amino acids. The CDR3 is CASSSEHLEADTQYF. CDR3 coding DNA: TGTGCCAGCAGCTCCGAACATCTAGAAGCAGATACGCAGTATTTT.

This chain uses TRBV5-4 with TRBJ2-3, with 8 bases that match TRBD2. The ends lost 1 base at V and 10 bases at J; junction bases unmatched: 11. This CDR3 region has 15 residues. Per germline, CDR1 SGHNT and CDR2 YYREEE (reference sequence). Here the CDR3 DNA reads TGTGCCAGCAGCTTGATGGCGGGAGGCACCCAGCCGCAGTATTTT. This sequence encodes CASSLMAGGTQPQYF.

The chain has TRBV5-8 and TRBJ1-1; no firm D call. Per germline, CDR1 SGHTS and CDR2 YDEGEE. This CDR3 contains 12 residues. V shed 2 bases and J shed 3 bases, with 5 bases lying between them. The CDR3 region is CASSLLYTEAFF. In nucleotides, the CDR3 is TGTGCCAGCAGCTTACTTTACACTGAAGCTTTCTTT.

This chain connects TRBV5-1 to TRBJ2-2, with 7 positions matching TRBD1. The CDR3 contains 16 residues. J gave up 5 bases and V 0 bases, and 7 bases lay outside the gene matches. Germline V gene data show CDR1 as SGHRS and CDR2 as YFSETQ. CDR3 protein: CASSLDRGPRTGELFF. In DNA form, the CDR3 reads TGCGCCAGCAGCTTGGATAGGGGGCCTCGGACCGGGGAGCTGTTTTTT.

This rearrangement joins TRBV19 to TRBJ2-7, with 9 bases aligning to TRBD1. Germline V gene lookup returns CDR1 LNHDA and CDR2 SQIVND (reference sequence). Unmatched junction bases numbered 9, after V lost 10 bases and J lost 5 bases. The CDR3 has 13 amino acids. DNA for the CDR3: TGTGCCACCTCTAGACAGGGGGTGGACGAGCAGTACTTC. Its translation is CATSRQGVDEQYF.

The rearrangement uses TRBV21-1 and TRBJ1-2. TRBV21-1 is deemed a pseudogene. The CDR3 contains 15 residues. CDR3: CASPARGTINYGYTF. The CDR3 nucleotides are TGTGCCAGCCCCGCACGGGGGACGATTAACTATGGCTACACCTTC.